Following are 7 T cell receptor beta chains from one sample sequenced in a study of T-cell reconstitution after alpha-beta-depleted transplantation in children. This sample's TCRbeta library carried unique molecular identifier barcodes. In TCRdb, the PCR reads were re-called with MiXCR into one record per CDR3 protein. The sample shows more than 500,000 distinct CDR3 sequences, more than 9.5% of them seen only once. This sample comprised PBMCs, mostly from graft donor cells, obtained 180 days after TCRalphabeta/CD19-depleted stem cell transplant. These receptors came from a female patient aged 2 to 10 who had a stem cell transplant for aplastic anemia, so the T cells may come from the graft donor.

This clonotype has ten or more counts. The chain uses TRBV25-1 and TRBJ2-1, with no clear D. With 2 bases removed from V and 6 bases from J, the gap between germline ends came to 2 bases. The V gene's germline CDR1 is MGHDK and CDR2 SYGVNS. This CDR3 contains 11 residues. CDR3 sequence (DNA): TGTGCCAGCAGTGAAAGCAATGAGCAGTTCTTC. Translated, it gives CASSESNEQFF.

The V gene is TRBV10-3, the J gene TRBJ1-1; unclear D gene. This CDR3 region has 16 residues. V lost 4 bases to trimming and J lost 1 base, with 16 bases between them. Germline-derived CDR1 and CDR2 are ENHRY and SYGVKD. The CDR3 coding sequence is TGTGCCATCAGTGGAGGACTCAGAGTACGGAACACTGAAGCTTTCTTT. As protein: CAISGGLRVRNTEAFF.

This clonotype was found a few times. The chain joins TRBV20-1 to TRBJ2-7; 7 bases are shared with TRBD2. The CDR3 loop spans 16 amino acids. Germline V lookup: CDR1 DFQATT, CDR2 SNEGSKA (reference sequence). V gave up 1 base and J gave up 0 bases; unmatched junction bases: 9. The CDR3, as DNA: TGCAGTGCTAGAGTGGGGGGGAGGGCAAGCTCCTACGAGCAGTACTTC. Protein: CSARVGGRASSYEQYF.

This clonotype was counted between two and nine times. This chain links TRBV10-3 with TRBJ2-3; a weak D match, TRBD2 (7 bases). The CDR3 covers 13 residues. Trimming cost V 8 bases and J 4 bases, with 13 bases left between them. Germline-derived CDR1 and CDR2 are ENHRY and SYGVKD. Written as DNA, the CDR3 is TGTGCCATCGGGAGGGGGTATTCAGATACGCAGTATTTT. It codes for CAIGRGYSDTQYF.

There are many counts of this clonotype. V usage is TRBV11-2 and J usage is TRBJ2-1; weak D call: TRBD2 (5 bases). The CDR3 has 13 amino acids. Trimming removed 1 base at V and 9 bases at J, with 10 bases between. CDR1 is SGHAT and CDR2 is FQNNGV in the germline V gene. CDR3 sequence: CASSLVRELEQFF. CDR3 DNA: TGTGCCAGCAGCTTAGTGAGGGAGCTTGAGCAGTTCTTC.

The genes are TRBV12-3 or TRBV12-4 and TRBJ2-3, with 9 bases lining up with TRBD2. J was trimmed by 0 bases and V by 11 bases; bases with no gene match: 18. The CDR3 is 18 amino acids. In DNA form, the CDR3 reads TGTGCCCTCACCCCTTCGGTGAGCGGGGGGCCTAGCACAGATACGCAGTATTTT. It translates to CALTPSVSGGPSTDTQYF.

The table lists this clonotype with a few counts. The V gene is TRBV5-1, the J gene TRBJ1-1; 8 bases fit TRBD1. This CDR3 region has 15 residues. Trimming removed 1 base from V and 2 bases from J; junction bases left unmatched: 4. The germline V gene encodes CDR1 SGHRS and CDR2 YFSETQ. CDR3 sequence (DNA): TGCGCCAGCAGCTTGCTACAGGGGGTAAACACTGAAGCTTTCTTT. Its protein is CASSLLQGVNTEAFF. The full variable domain, rest sourced from reference TRBV5-1 and TRBJ1-1, is KAGVTQTPRYLIKTRGQQVTLSCSPISGHRSVSWYQQTPGQGLQFLFEYFSETQRNKGNFPGRFSGRQFSNSRSEMNVSTLELGDSALYLCASSLLQGVNTEAFFGQGTRLTVV.